This T cell receptor beta chain was retrieved from a study of regulatory T cells in long-lasting Graves disease. About the study: The definition of persistent Graves' disease was over 5 years of antithyroid drugs with positive TSH receptor antibodies. Findings of the study overall: Analyses excluded thyroid tissue, covering peripheral blood alone.

Ten or more counts support this clonotype. Its matching antigen is unknown. Germline loops: CDR1 MNHEY, CDR2 SMNVEV (reference sequence). Unmatched junction bases numbered 5, after V lost 7 bases and J lost 0 bases. The CDR3 covers 15 residues. The time point is: persistent/refractory GD, antithyroid drugs over 5 years with positive TRAb. Extracted PBMC RNA gave rise to the TCR library. Assembly of TCR beta libraries relied on iRepertoire HTBI primers together with Arm-PCR of CDR3 regions. TCRdb fed the multiplex PCR reads into MiXCR, producing one record per CDR3 protein. The table lists about 470,000 distinct CDR3 sequences, roughly 21% of them singletons.

This TCR came from a female donor with Graves disease. The sequenced sample was peripheral blood mononuclear cells (PBMCs), obtained when the disease was refractory, from a patient treated with antithyroid drugs. The rearrangement links TRBV27 to TRBJ2-7, with 11 bases identical to TRBD2. CDR3 sequence reads: CASTSGTSGSYEQYF. The CDR3 DNA reads as TGTGCCAGCACCTCGGGGACTAGCGGCTCCTACGAGCAGTACTTC.